This T cell receptor (beta chain) was recorded in a study of T-cell memory formation after mild COVID-19. Study outcomes and limitations: For second-wave clones that peaked at day 37, SARS-CoV-2 specificity went unverified. There were some responding clones in pre-infection memory, which suggested that cross-reactive memory had joined.

Germline V gene sequence: CDR1 LNHDA, CDR2 SQIVND (reference sequence). The CDR3 contains 13 residues. Trimming took 3 bases from V and 1 from J, leaving 6 bases between them. It was 5'RACE with constant-segment primers that produced the TCR alpha and TCR beta cDNA libraries, which carried sample barcodes and UMIs. Via MiXCR, TCRdb re-called the 5' RACE reads, giving one row per CDR3 protein. The repertoire holds around 500,000 distinct CDR3 sequences, with roughly 20% as singletons. Concerning this clonotype itself: As yet, its antigen is unknown.

The chain links TRBV19 to TRBJ2-5, with D maybe TRBD2 (5 bases). The receptor was isolated from an adult woman who had mild COVID-19 (a few samples of this study predate the infection). Cell type and time point are not known. Sequenced: PBMCs or a T cell subset sorted from them (not recorded which). The chain's CDR3 is CASSMGVQETQYF. In nucleotides, the CDR3 is TGTGCCAGTAGTATGGGAGTCCAAGAGACCCAGTACTTC. The full variable domain, completed using reference TRBV19 and TRBJ2-5, is DGGITQSPKYLFRKEGQNVTLSCEQNLNHDAMYWYRQDPGQGLRLIYYSQIVNDFQKGDIAEGYSVSREKKESFPLTVTSAQKNPTAFYLCASSMGVQETQYFGPGTRLLVL.